Below are 12 T cell receptor beta chains sequenced from a single sample in a study of early T cells in non-severe SARS-CoV-2 infection. Each CDR3 protein is one row after TCRdb ran MiXCR on the 5' RACE reads. The sample shows roughly 99,000 distinct CDR3 sequences, 11% of them seen only once. The sequenced sample was whole blood. These receptors came from an adult who was a healthcare worker with PCR-confirmed SARS-CoV-2 infection or an uninfected control (not recorded which).

Ten or more counts support this clonotype. The V call is TRBV11-3, the J call TRBJ2-1, with D unresolved. The CDR3 is made up of 17 amino acids. The V gene's germline CDR1 is SGHNT and CDR2 YENEEA. The V end was cut by 1 base, the J end by 0 bases, with 13 bases between. CDR3 sequence reads: CASSLGVGYDSYNEQFF. The CDR3 region has the DNA TGTGCCAGCAGCTTAGGGGTCGGCTACGACTCCTACAATGAGCAGTTCTTC.

This clonotype was seen at least ten times. The chain uses TRBV28 and TRBJ2-5; no reliable D call. Germline CDR1 is MDHEN and CDR2 is SYDVKM. CDR3 length: 12 amino acids. The ends were cut back, 2 bases at V and 5 bases at J, with 6 bases in the middle. The CDR3 sequence is CASSLPTETQYF. In nucleotides, the CDR3 is TGTGCCAGCAGTTTACCTACTGAGACCCAGTACTTC. The entire variable domain, with the rest obtained from reference TRBV28 and TRBJ2-5, is as follows: DVKVTQSSRYLVKRTGEKVFLECVQDMDHENMFWYRQDPGLGLRLIYFSYDVKMKEKGDIPEGYSVSREKKERFSLILESASTNQTSMYLCASSLPTETQYFGPGTRLLVL.

This chain joins TRBV9 and TRBJ2-1; D is unresolved. The germline CDR1 and CDR2 sequences are SGDLS and YYNGEE. V lost 0 bases and J lost 3, with 13 bases in between. The CDR3 extends over 16 amino acids. In DNA form, the CDR3 reads TGTGCCAGCAGCGTAGGGGCAGGCGACATCTACAATGAGCAGTTCTTC. Its translation: CASSVGAGDIYNEQFF.

The genes are TRBV5-5 and TRBJ2-7; weak D call: TRBD1 (6 bases). CDR3 length equals 14 residues. Germline V gene sequence: CDR1 SGHKS, CDR2 YYEKEE (reference sequence). Deletions cut 5 bases from V and 1 base from J, with 13 bases between. CDR3 in DNA: TGTGCCAGCAGTCAGACAGGCCCTTCCTACGAGCAGTACTTC. Amino acid sequence: CASSQTGPSYEQYF.

As concerns this clonotype: This may come from a read error, since a much larger clone is one base off. The chain recombines TRBV28 with TRBJ2-2; 7 bases fit TRBD1. The CDR3 spans 16 residues. Germline V lookup: CDR1 MDHEN, CDR2 SYDVKM. DNA for the CDR3: TGTGCCAGCAGTATGACGGACAGGACGAAGACCGGGGAGCTGTTTTTT. Its protein is CASSMTDRTKTGELFF.

The rearrangement joins TRBV11-2 to TRBJ1-3; perhaps TRBD1 as D (5 bases). From germline, CDR1 is SGHAT and CDR2 FQNNGV. The CDR3 is 17 residues long. The V and J ends lost 5 bases and 0 bases respectively, with 17 bases between them. CDR3 amino acids: CASSPGRWGFSGNTIYF. CDR3 in DNA: TGTGCCAGCAGCCCCGGACGGTGGGGGTTCTCTGGAAACACCATATATTTT.

Ten or more counts support this clonotype. V gene TRBV20-1 combines with J gene TRBJ2-2; no firm D call. Trimming left V 3 bases short and J 11 bases short, with 16 bases between. The CDR3 is made up of 13 amino acids. CDR1 and CDR2 from the germline V gene are DFQATT and SNEGSKA (reference sequence). The CDR3 sequence: CSARPANAPELFF. Written as DNA, the CDR3 is TGCAGTGCTAGGCCCGCCAATGCCCCCGAGCTGTTTTTT.

The count of this clonotype is one. This rearrangement joins TRBV6-6 to TRBJ2-1; D is ambiguous. The length of the CDR3 is 17 residues. V was clipped by 8 bases and J by 1 base, with 21 bases between them. Germline V gives CDR1 MNHNY, CDR2 SVGAGI (reference sequence). The CDR3 DNA reads as TGTGCCAGCGCCCTTCGTTTGGTGAGTCCGTCCTACAATGAGCAGTTCTTC. Protein sequence: CASALRLVSPSYNEQFF.

This chain joins TRBV20-1 and TRBJ2-1; TRBD1 might be the D (6 bases). V lost 1 base and J 1 base, leaving 11 bases between the germline ends. The CDR3 consists of 15 residues. Germline lookup yields CDR1 DFQATT and CDR2 SNEGSKA (reference sequence). The CDR3 loop is CSARATGLSYNEQFF. The CDR3 DNA reads as TGCAGTGCTAGAGCGACAGGCCTTTCCTACAATGAGCAGTTCTTC.

This clonotype was picked up a small number of times. The gene calls are TRBV7-8 and TRBJ2-1, with D tentatively TRBD2 (6 bases). Germline CDR1 is SGHVS and CDR2 is FQNEAQ. V lost 5 bases, J lost 4 bases, and 21 bases lay in between. This CDR3 region has 17 residues. The CDR3 loop is CASSPGRGWGVYNEQFF. The CDR3, as DNA: TGTGCCAGCAGCCCGGGGAGAGGTTGGGGGGTTTACAATGAGCAGTTCTTC.

This clonotype turned up a few times. The V call is TRBV28, the J call TRBJ2-7, with D perhaps matching TRBD1 (5 bases). V was cut by 3 bases and J by 3 bases, with 9 bases left in between. This CDR3 has 13 residues. Germline assignment: CDR1 MDHEN and CDR2 SYDVKM. The DNA for the CDR3 is TGTGCCAGCAGTTTGGGGCCCCACTACGAGCAGTACTTC. It translates to CASSLGPHYEQYF.

At least ten counts were recorded for this clonotype. V is TRBV7-8 and J is TRBJ2-1; D call uncertain. This CDR3 has 15 residues. Germline lookup yields CDR1 SGHVS and CDR2 FQNEAQ. The V end lost 1 base, the J end lost 0 bases, and 7 bases lay between the germline ends. The CDR3 coding sequence is TGTGCCAGCAGCTTAGGGCGGTTCTCCTACAATGAGCAGTTCTTC. This sequence encodes CASSLGRFSYNEQFF. Drawing the rest from reference TRBV7-8 and TRBJ2-1, the complete variable domain is GAGVSQSPRYKVAKRGQDVALRCDPISGHVSLFWYQQALGQGPEFLTYFQNEAQLDKSGLPSDRFFAERPEGSVSTLKIQRTQQEDSAVYLCASSLGRFSYNEQFFGPGTRLTVL.